The entry that follows covers one T cell receptor beta chain sequence. Its cognate antigen has yet to be identified. Per-base qualities were not stored, and no clone one base away is much larger. Collaborating institutions collected whole blood in K2EDTA tubes following their own protocols. Collaborator samples were shipped for TCRbeta analysis as frozen whole blood, isolated PBMCs, or DNA extracted from either sample type. TCRbeta CDR3 regions were amplified from genomic DNA using the immunoSEQ Assay, a bias-controlled multiplex PCR. Per the source publication's procedure: The number of nucleated cells in each sample was estimated from the amplification of reference gene primers within the assay. To quantify the absolute abundance of each unique TCRbeta CDR3 rearrangement, sequence reads were collapsed and filtered. Productive Simpson clonality was computed per sample as the square root of Simpson's diversity index over productive rearrangements. TCRdb's version of the immuneACCESS table is confined to in-frame rearrangements and falls short of the full clone set. An unresolved V gene accounts for under half of the shortfall where checked; the remainder is of unknown origin. V and J calls and clone size are those listed in that table; D and trimming were worked out from the DNA. The sample table lists about 200,000 clones, just under 85% of them with a count of one. The top ten clonotypes cover 6.9% of the sample.

The germline V gene gives CDR1 as SNHLY and CDR2 as FYNNEI. The cysteine opens and the phenylalanine closes a CDR3 of 13 amino acids. Kept here is only the CDR3 DNA, which spans 39 bases and is read in frame from base 1. Trimming removed 9 bases from V and 3 bases from J; the gene matches leave 6 bases unexplained. This entry comes from a study of blood T cell repertoires in COVID-19 (dated by TCRdb to 2019 to 2021). For the study in its entirety: Samples covering the acute and convalescent phases of COVID-19 were provided by collaborators in the United States, Italy and Spain. Deeply sampled blood TCRbeta repertoires from subjects exposed to, actively infected with, or recovered from COVID-19 were included in the dataset. Samples came from the ongoing ImmuneRACE study (first 160 participants) plus 1,254 subjects from 6 global collaborators. The prospective study material was composed of cDNA or gDNA derived from T cells, B-cell-depleted T cells, or PBMCs. Where available, HLA class I and class II types were taken from metadata supplied by the sample provider and were not determined by assay-based typing. A freely available public database, intended as a resource for researchers studying the immune response to SARS-CoV-2, is where the repertoires were released. Nearly every sample came with metadata listing a de-identified subject ID, COVID-19 status, age in years and sex. Results the study describes overall, beyond this receptor: How much clinical and demographic metadata was included differed by source and by participant, and the metadata was provided uncurated.

Recombination joined TRBV2 with TRBJ1-1; TRBD1 fits 8 bases in the junction. This TCR came from a human donor with acute or convalescent COVID-19. The donor label of this sample is uncertain. The sequenced material came from peripheral blood. The DNA sequence is given as TGTGCCAGTCGGACAGGGAGGGACACTGAAGCTTTCTTT. This gives the protein CASRTGRDTEAFF.